This T cell receptor beta chain came from a study of T cells in Graves' hyperthyroidism and ophthalmopathy. Amplified TCR beta CDR3 regions came from RNA transcripts. In the first-round RT-PCR of the TCR CDR3, the HTBI primer set was used. TCRdb reanalysed the multiplex PCR reads using MiXCR and keeps one entry per CDR3 protein. Of about 840,000 distinct CDR3 sequences in the sample, 38% were seen once. V gave up 3 bases and J gave up 3 bases, with 8 bases separating them. The CDR3 covers 13 residues. Ten or more counts support this clonotype. Graves' hyperthyroidism was deemed stable given no ophthalmopathy progression within 18 months. Every diagnosis used clinical symptoms, serum thyroxine and TRAb, thyroid ultrasound and orbital computed tomography.

This chain links TRBV12-3 or TRBV12-4 with TRBJ1-1; D not certain. This TCR was sampled from a man aged 18 to 30 with Graves' hyperthyroidism. The material sequenced was blood. CDR3 DNA sequence: TGTGCCAGCAGTTTGGGCGTCCACACTGAAGCTTTCTTT. It specifies CASSLGVHTEAFF.